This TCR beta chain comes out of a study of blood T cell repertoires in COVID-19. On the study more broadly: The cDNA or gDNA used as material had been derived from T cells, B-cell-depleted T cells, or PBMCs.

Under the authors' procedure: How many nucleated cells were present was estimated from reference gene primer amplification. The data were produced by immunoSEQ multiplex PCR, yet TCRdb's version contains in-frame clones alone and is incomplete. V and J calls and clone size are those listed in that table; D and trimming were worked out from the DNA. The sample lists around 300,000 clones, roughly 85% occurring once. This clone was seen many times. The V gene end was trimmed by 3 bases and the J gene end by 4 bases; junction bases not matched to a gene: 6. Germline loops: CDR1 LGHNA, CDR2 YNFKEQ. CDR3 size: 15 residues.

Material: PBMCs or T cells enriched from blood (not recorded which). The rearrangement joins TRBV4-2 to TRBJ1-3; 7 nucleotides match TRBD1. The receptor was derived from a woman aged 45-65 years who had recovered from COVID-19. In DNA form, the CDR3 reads TGTGCCAGCAGCCAGGGAACAGGGGTAGGAAACACCATATATTTT. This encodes CASSQGTGVGNTIYF.